The entry below gives a single TCR beta chain sequence along with its context. This clonotype was observed at least ten times. Its antigen is currently not known. Per-base quality was not reported, and no clone a single base away is much larger than it. These data belong to a study of molecular identifiers for immune sequencing clone quantification (dated by TCRdb to about 2018). General notes on the study: For a replicate experiment, RNA from roughly 20,000 or 100,000 naive CD8 T cells was divided into five aliquots, and four of the five aliquots were sequenced. This methods study used CD8 T cells to benchmark TCR RNA copy counting and molecular-identifier clustering-based TCR repertoire sequencing (MIDCIRS).

Naive CD8 T cell libraries were made from approximately 22,000 to 940,000 sorted cells using 10%, 30% or 50% of purified RNA. Naive CD8 T cells were FACS-sorted as CD8+CD4-CCR7+CD45RA+ on a BD FACSAria II into RLT Plus buffer. Detection sensitivity was tested by spiking Jurkat RNA equal to roughly nine TCR copies' worth into samples containing roughly 18,000-1,000,000 naive CD8 T cells. Enrichment of CD8 T cells was performed with RosetteSep CD8+ T Cell Enrichment Cocktail and Ficoll-Paque, after which ACK red cell lysis was carried out. The investigation overall reported the following: When barcode sub-clustering was omitted, TCR diversity was inflated by chimeric consensus sequences, with chimeras reaching as high as 47%. Modeling indicated roughly 3.2 TCR RNA copies recovered per cell, compared with around 10 by digital PCR, which implies a capture efficiency of approximately 29%. Spiked-in Jurkat TCR RNA (approximately 10 copies' worth), which is not part of the donor repertoire, was contained in the naive libraries. In CMV-specific effector cells, clones with more than 20 RNA copies accounted for over 97% of molecules, whereas in naive cells such clones accounted for under 1%. The sizes of highly expanded clones could end up underestimated when identical TCR molecules share a barcode. Spiked-in Jurkat TCR RNA equal to a single cell's worth was reported to be detectable even within 1,100,000 naive CD8 T cells.

Library preparation used PCR. TCRdb names Illumina HiSeq 4000 as the instrument used. Bulk TCR libraries were made following a previously described method, with the TCR primers given in Table S5. The Qiagen AllPrep DNA/RNA kit was used to purify total RNA. Before analysis, reads from multiple sequencing runs of one library were combined. The paper's data handling went like this. Only reads with exact TCR constant sequence were kept, trimmed to 150 nt, and grouped by their 12-nt molecular barcodes. Reads within each barcode group were sub-clustered using a 15% Levenshtein threshold, and quality-weighted consensus sequences were constructed for each RNA molecule. Non-functional sequences were filtered out, along with any lower-count sequence sitting one edit away from another sequence. Barcode sub-clusters with fewer than 20% of the maximum read count were removed, based on fitting two negative binomial distributions. TCRdb passed the public sequencing reads through fastp at Q25 and MiXCR, retaining productive beta sequences. Each CDR3 protein appears once, grouped with its most common genes and DNA. TCRdb's processing, not the authors' own work, is the source of the V and J calls. A total of over 600,000 distinct CDR3 sequences appear in this sample, about 20% of them only once. The biggest ten clones account for approximately 0.9% of the sample.

The sequence derives from a human donor in good health. Some libraries in this study had Jurkat cell RNA spiked in. Sequencing was carried out using naive CD8+ T cells from blood, with Jurkat cell RNA spiked in. According to the study, the label for this sample's cell subset or site signals: FACS-sorted CD8+CD4-CCR7+CD45RA+ naive T cells.

The CDR3 region has the sequence CASSPLFVAGGQETQYF. The nucleotides read TGTGCCAGCAGCCCCCTATTCGTAGCGGGGGGCCAAGAGACCCAGTACTTC. Recombination connected TRBV3-1 to TRBJ2-5; TRBD2 lines up with 10 middle nucleotides. Unmatched junction bases come to 9, with V trimmed by 4 bases and J by 1 base. CDR1 LGHDT and CDR2 YNNKEL were looked up in the germline V gene (reference sequence). The CDR3, from cysteine to phenylalanine, totals 17 residues. Only the CDR3 DNA stays, 51 bases, in frame from base 1.